Listed here are 30 T cell receptor beta chains from one sample, sequenced in a study of blood T cell repertoires in COVID-19. Sequenced by immunoSEQ multiplex PCR; TCRdb stores in-frame clones only, minus some. The sample includes roughly 130,000 clones, about 92% of them seen just once. Input material: peripheral blood. The receptors here all came from a man in his sixties with COVID-19, enrolled during active disease.

V usage is TRBV14 and J usage is TRBJ1-5, with no clear D. Germline CDR1 and CDR2: SGHDN and FVKESK. The CDR3 is 16 residues long. V was trimmed by 0 bases and J by 9 bases, leaving 18 bases between them. The CDR3 protein is CASSQDGWERGRPQHF. CDR3 nucleotides: TGTGCCAGCAGCCAAGACGGTTGGGAGAGAGGGCGGCCCCAGCATTTT.

This clone was detected only once. The V gene is TRBV7-2, the J gene TRBJ2-5, with 7 bases lining up with TRBD2. From germline, CDR1 is SGHTA and CDR2 FQGNSA. The CDR3 covers 13 residues. With V trimmed by 8 bases and J by 2 bases, 5 bases remained unmatched. CDR3 DNA sequence: TGTGCCAGCGGGCTAGCGGAACAAGAGACCCAGTACTTC. Translated: CASGLAEQETQYF.

The rearrangement joins TRBV18 to TRBJ2-4, with a tentative D call TRBD2 (5 bases). This CDR3 spans 14 amino acids. The V gene lost 5 bases and the J gene lost 5 bases, with 13 bases spanning the gap. Germline CDR1 reads KGHSH; CDR2 reads LQKENI. CDR3 protein: CASSLSSGENIQYF. The CDR3 DNA sequence: TGTGCCAGCTCATTATCCTCCGGGGAAAACATTCAGTACTTC. The complete variable domain, with remaining parts taken from reference TRBV18 and TRBJ2-4, reads NAGVMQNPRHLVRRRGQEARLRCSPMKGHSHVYWYRQLPEEGLKFMVYLQKENIIDESGMPKERFSAEFPKEGPSILRIQQVVRGDSAAYFCASSLSSGENIQYFGAGTRLSVL.

This clone was observed once. The DNA of the CDR3 is TGTGCCAGCAGCTTAATTCCCGGGAGTGCCGGGGAGCTGTTTTTT. This codes for CASSLIPGSAGELFF. V is TRBV7-8 and J is TRBJ2-2; D possibly corresponds to TRBD2 (6 bases). The CDR3 runs to 15 residues. The germline V gene has CDR1 SGHVS and CDR2 FQNEAQ. Deletions cut 2 bases from V and 6 bases from J, with 13 bases between.

The chain combines TRBV5-6 with TRBJ1-5; D gene uncertain. V lost 4 bases and J lost 4, with 9 bases in between. Germline lookup yields CDR1 SGHDT and CDR2 YYEEEE. The CDR3 spans 13 residues. The DNA for the CDR3 is TGTGCCAGCAGCATCGGGAGGAATCAGCCCCAGCATTTT. It yields the protein CASSIGRNQPQHF.

This clone was seen just once. The chain links TRBV5-4 to TRBJ2-5, with TRBD1 as a possible D gene (6 bases). This CDR3 region has 15 residues. The germline V gene encodes CDR1 SGHNT and CDR2 YYREEE (reference sequence). With 0 bases removed from V and 4 bases from J, the gap between germline ends came to 13 bases. The CDR3 coding sequence is TGTGCCAGCAGCTTGGCCCAGGGGTTGGGAGAGACCCAGTACTTC. Translation: CASSLAQGLGETQYF.

As to this clone: The same CDR3 arises from other DNA sequences in this sample as well. The chain's CDR3 is CASSLNRNTEAFF. CDR3 nucleotides: TGTGCCAGCAGCTTAAACAGGAACACTGAAGCTTTCTTT. The chain recombines TRBV7-3 with TRBJ1-1; D gene unclear. Germline CDR1 and CDR2: SGHTA and FQGTGA. V shed 1 base and J shed 1 base, with 4 bases lying between them. The CDR3 runs 13 residues. The variable domain in full, completed from reference TRBV7-3 and TRBJ1-1, reads GAGVSQTPSNKVTEKGKYVELRCDPISGHTALYWYRQSLGQGPEFLIYFQGTGAADDSGLPNDRFFAVRPEGSVSTLKIQRTERGDSAVYLCASSLNRNTEAFFGQGTRLTVV.

The chain combines TRBV3-1 (or the pseudogene TRBV3-2) with TRBJ2-3; D possibly corresponds to TRBD2 (6 bases). The V gene lost 1 base and the J gene lost 8 bases, with 43 bases spanning the gap. The V gene's germline CDR1 is LGHDT and CDR2 YNNKEL (reference sequence). This CDR3 is 24 amino acids long. The CDR3 region is CASSQGPRGGVRDTAERFTGTQYF. CDR3 DNA sequence: TGTGCCAGCAGCCAAGGCCCCCGTGGAGGGGTCCGTGACACCGCCGAAAGGTTTACGGGTACGCAGTATTTT.

The CDR3 DNA sequence: TGCGCCAGCAGCCAAGATCTTAGCCAGAACTATGGCTACACCTTC. This sequence encodes CASSQDLSQNYGYTF. This chain connects TRBV4-3 to TRBJ1-2; D uncertain. The V end lost 0 bases, the J end lost 2 bases, and 10 bases lay between the germline ends. This CDR3 is built from 15 residues. The germline gives CDR1 LGHNA, CDR2 YSLEER.

The chain couples TRBV13 to TRBJ2-6, with D unresolved. Germline V gives CDR1 PRHDT, CDR2 FYEKMQ (reference sequence). The CDR3 length is 13 residues. With 3 bases removed from V and 2 bases from J, the gap between germline ends came to 2 bases. CDR3 loop: CASSFAGANVLTF. The CDR3 nucleotides read TGTGCCAGCAGCTTCGCTGGGGCCAACGTCCTGACTTTC.

This chain uses TRBV19 with TRBJ1-1; 8 nucleotides agree with TRBD1. The ends lost 9 bases at V and 0 bases at J; junction bases unmatched: 6. The CDR3 is made up of 14 amino acids. CDR1 LNHDA and CDR2 SQIVND come from the germline V gene (reference sequence). The CDR3 coding sequence is TGTGCCAGCTCGGGACAGGCCATGAACACTGAAGCTTTCTTT. As protein: CASSGQAMNTEAFF.

V is TRBV18 and J is TRBJ2-6; tentative D call: TRBD1 (6 bases). The CDR3 is 14 amino acids. The V and J ends lost 5 bases and 3 bases respectively, with 8 bases between them. Germline V lookup: CDR1 KGHSH, CDR2 LQKENI. The CDR3 is CASSFRGGANVLTF. The DNA for the CDR3 is TGTGCCAGCTCATTCAGGGGTGGGGCCAACGTCCTGACTTTC.

The rearrangement uses TRBV5-1 and TRBJ1-2, with 9 bases aligning to TRBD1. This CDR3 contains 17 residues. CDR1 is SGHRS, CDR2 YFSETQ, per germline. The junction had 6 bases not matched to a gene; V was cut back by 0 bases and J by 0 bases. CDR3 nucleotide sequence: TGCGCCAGCAGCTTGGAGGGACAGGGAGCCACTAACTATGGCTACACCTTC. Its protein is CASSLEGQGATNYGYTF.

This clone showed up just a few times. V is TRBV4-2 and J is TRBJ2-3; 11 bases line up with TRBD2. The V gene end was trimmed by 4 bases and the J gene end by 1 base; junction bases not matched to a gene: 16. The germline CDR1 and CDR2 sequences are LGHNA and YNFKEQ. CDR3 size: 20 residues. The CDR3 DNA sequence: TGTGCCAGCAGCCCATCACTAGCGGGAGTGAATATCGTCGGCACAGATACGCAGTATTTT. It is translated as CASSPSLAGVNIVGTDTQYF.

The rearrangement uses TRBV5-1 and TRBJ1-2; 8 bases match TRBD1. The CDR3 runs to 13 residues. Trimming cost V 4 bases and J 8 bases; bases outside gene matches: 7. In germline, CDR1 is SGHRS, CDR2 YFSETQ. The CDR3 here is CASSPGTGDGYTF. CDR3 in DNA: TGCGCCAGCAGCCCGGGGACAGGAGACGGCTACACCTTC.

This rearrangement joins TRBV6-5 to TRBJ1-1, with 7 bases that match TRBD1. The CDR3 contains 14 residues. Germline CDR1 reads MNHEY; CDR2 reads SVGAGI. Germline trimming cut 8 bases from V and 1 base from J; bases unmatched to any gene: 7. CDR3 loop: CASRPAGGNTEAFF. The CDR3 bases are TGTGCCAGCCGGCCGGCAGGGGGGAACACTGAAGCTTTCTTT.

The CDR3 nucleotides read TGTGCCAGCAGTGAGAGTACGACAGGGGTAAAACTGTTTTTT. Its protein is CASSESTTGVKLFF. This chain joins TRBV2 and TRBJ1-4; TRBD1 agrees at 8 bases. The CDR3 has 14 residues. Germline CDR1 and CDR2: SNHLY and FYNNEI. Unmatched junction bases numbered 7, after V lost 3 bases and J lost 10 bases.

The chain links TRBV11-2 to TRBJ1-5; 7 bases are shared with TRBD1. Germline V lookup: CDR1 SGHAT, CDR2 FQNNGV. Trimming at V came to 5 bases and at J to 3 bases, leaving 4 bases not matched to a gene. The CDR3 extends over 14 amino acids. This chain's CDR3 is CASSPGQINQPQHF. DNA of the CDR3: TGTGCCAGCAGCCCGGGACAGATCAATCAGCCCCAGCATTTT.

The chain uses TRBV6-5 and TRBJ2-6; no reliable D call. With 8 bases removed from V and 0 bases from J, the gap between germline ends came to 8 bases. The CDR3 is 14 residues long. Germline V gives CDR1 MNHEY, CDR2 SVGAGI. CDR3 region: CASESASGANVLTF. The CDR3 DNA reads as TGTGCCAGCGAGAGTGCCTCTGGGGCCAACGTCCTGACTTTC.

Here the CDR3 reads CASSLLGEETQYF. CDR3 nucleotides: TGTGCCAGCAGCTTGCTAGGGGAAGAGACCCAGTACTTC. The rearrangement uses TRBV5-4 and TRBJ2-5; a weak D match, TRBD1 (5 bases). The V gene's germline CDR1 is SGHNT and CDR2 YYREEE (reference sequence). The CDR3 contains 13 residues. Trimming shortened V by 1 base and J by 3 bases, and 7 bases separated the two germline ends.

The rearrangement joins TRBV7-8 to TRBJ2-3; 8 bases line up with TRBD2. Trimming at V came to 3 bases and at J to 1 base, leaving 0 bases not matched to a gene. Germline V lookup: CDR1 SGHVS, CDR2 FQNEAQ. The CDR3 contains 14 residues. The CDR3 nucleotides read TGTGCCAGCAGCTTGACTAGCGGCACAGATACGCAGTATTTT. Translating gives CASSLTSGTDTQYF.

The chain combines TRBV9 with TRBJ2-3; 7 bases map to TRBD1. Germline V gene sequence: CDR1 SGDLS, CDR2 YYNGEE. V was pared by 0 bases and J by 3 bases, with 7 bases of the junction left unmatched. The CDR3 is 16 residues long. The CDR3 sequence is CASSVALQGWTDTQYF. In DNA form, the CDR3 reads TGTGCCAGCAGCGTAGCTTTACAGGGGTGGACAGATACGCAGTATTTT.

This clone was recorded once. The chain links TRBV6-1 to TRBJ2-1, with 7 bases that match TRBD2. J gave up 6 bases and V 3 bases, and 14 bases lay outside the gene matches. This CDR3 is built from 17 residues. In germline, CDR1 is MNHNS, CDR2 SASEGT. DNA for the CDR3: TGTGCCAGCAGTGACCGCCGTTGGGGGGGTGAGTTCAATGAGCAGTTCTTC. This gives the protein CASSDRRWGGEFNEQFF.

CDR3 amino acids: CATSETAGFGELFF. DNA for the CDR3: TGTGCCACCAGTGAGACAGCGGGTTTTGGGGAGCTGTTTTTT. V gene TRBV24-1 combines with J gene TRBJ2-2, with D maybe TRBD2 (6 bases). This CDR3 comprises 14 residues. CDR1 is KGHDR and CDR2 is SFDVKD in the germline V gene. Trimming shortened V by 4 bases and J by 8 bases, and 13 bases separated the two germline ends.

The gene calls are TRBV19 and TRBJ2-1, with D maybe TRBD2 (5 bases). V gave up 5 bases and J gave up 0 bases, with 17 bases separating them. Per the germline V gene, CDR1 is LNHDA and CDR2 is SQIVND (reference sequence). This CDR3 contains 17 residues. The CDR3 bases are TGTGCCAGTAGTCCTACCGGGATTAAAAGCTCCTACAATGAGCAGTTCTTC. This encodes CASSPTGIKSSYNEQFF.

The V call is TRBV24-1, the J call TRBJ2-7; a possible D gene is TRBD2 (6 bases). The CDR3 is 13 amino acids. Trimming cost V 9 bases and J 4 bases, with 15 bases left between them. Germline V gives CDR1 KGHDR, CDR2 SFDVKD. CDR3 DNA: TGTGCCACCTCTAGCCCAGGAGGGTACGAGCAGTACTTC. Translated: CATSSPGGYEQYF.

The rearrangement joins TRBV6-4 to TRBJ2-2; 12 bases align to TRBD2. CDR3 length: 18 amino acids. Germline V gene sequence: CDR1 MRHNA, CDR2 SNTAGT. The V and J ends lost 6 bases and 2 bases, in that order; junction bases with no gene match: 10. The CDR3 sequence is CASRPGGLAGENTGELFF. CDR3 in DNA: TGTGCCAGCAGACCTGGGGGACTAGCGGGTGAAAACACCGGGGAGCTGTTTTTT.

This clone appeared once. J is TRBJ2-7 and V is TRBV5-1; the D gene is possibly TRBD1 (5 bases). Germline V gives CDR1 SGHRS, CDR2 YFSETQ. This CDR3 has 15 residues. The V gene lost 4 bases and the J gene lost 9 bases, with 23 bases spanning the gap. The CDR3 is CASSRDRSKIEVQYF. DNA of the CDR3: TGCGCCAGCAGCAGAGACAGAAGTAAGATTGAAGTGCAGTACTTC.

The chain uses TRBV3-1 (or the pseudogene TRBV3-2) and TRBJ1-1; D unresolved. CDR3 length: 11 residues. Per germline, CDR1 LGHDT and CDR2 YNNKEL (reference sequence). V lost 2 bases and J lost 6, with 4 bases in between. Here the CDR3 DNA reads TGTGCCAGCAGCCAATTATCTGAAGCTTTCTTT. It codes for CASSQLSEAFF.

This clone occurred a few times. The chain joins TRBV7-2 to TRBJ2-3; 7 bases are a match to TRBD2. After removal of 4 bases from V and 2 bases from J, the junction contained 6 bases not matched to a gene. This CDR3 is built from 15 residues. Looked up from germline, CDR1 is SGHTA and CDR2 is FQGNSA. The CDR3: CASSSQAGNTDTQYF. CDR3 DNA sequence: TGTGCCAGCAGCTCCCAAGCGGGAAACACAGATACGCAGTATTTT.